This T cell receptor beta chain was retrieved from a study of cytomegalovirus exposure and HLA in healthy donors. Primers: 60 Vbeta forward and 13 Jbeta reverse. Measured with immunoSEQ multiplex PCR; TCRdb has only the in-frame clones, and not every one. The sample records 89,000 or so clones, roughly 73% being singletons. V shed 3 bases and J shed 1 base, with 7 bases lying between them. CDR3 length: 13 amino acids. CDR1 is SGDLS, CDR2 YYNGEE, per germline. For this clone: Other DNA variants within this sample encode the same CDR3.

The receptor was derived from a boy aged 5-17 years in good health and CMV-seronegative. The rearrangement uses TRBV9 and TRBJ1-1; tentative D call: TRBD1 (5 bases). The sequenced material came from PBMCs. CDR3 sequence: CASSATGNTEAFF. As DNA, the CDR3 is TGTGCCAGCAGCGCTACAGGGAACACTGAAGCTTTCTTT.